This T cell receptor (beta chain) was retrieved from a study of blood T cell repertoires in COVID-19 (TCRdb year 2020). About the full investigation: Samples covering the acute and convalescent phases of COVID-19 were provided by collaborators in the United States, Italy and Spain. The prospective study material was composed of cDNA or gDNA derived from T cells, B-cell-depleted T cells, or PBMCs. The dataset comprised deeply sampled blood TCRbeta repertoires from subjects exposed to, actively infected with, or recovered from COVID-19. The repertoires were released in a freely available public database meant as a resource for research on the immune response to SARS-CoV-2. The samples were drawn from the first 160 participants of the ongoing ImmuneRACE study and from 950 to 1,500 subjects provided by 6 global collaborators. Nearly every sample came with metadata listing a de-identified subject ID, COVID-19 status, age in years and sex. HLA class I and class II types, where available, came from metadata supplied by the sample provider rather than from assay-based typing. General study outcomes and caveats: The amount of clinical and demographic metadata varied by source and participant and was provided uncurated.

From the cysteine up to the phenylalanine, the CDR3 has a length of 16 residues. Of the read, only the CDR3 DNA is kept; its 48 bases are in frame from base 1. Per the germline V gene, SGHVS is the CDR1 and FNYEAQ is the CDR2. V is cut back by 4 bases and J by 3 bases, with 6 bases in the junction unmatched. Whole blood was collected in K2EDTA tubes by collaborating institutions according to the institutions' own protocols. For TCRbeta analysis, collaborators shipped samples as frozen whole blood, isolated PBMCs, or DNA extracted from either of those sample types. Note on this clone: Which antigen it targets is not known. Base qualities are missing; no much larger clone stands one base away.

TCRbeta CDR3 regions were amplified from genomic DNA by means of the immunoSEQ Assay, a bias-controlled multiplex PCR. Per the source publication's procedure: The number of nucleated cells in each sample was estimated from the amplification of reference gene primers within the assay. Sequence reads were collapsed and filtered to measure the absolute abundance of every unique TCRbeta CDR3 rearrangement. For each sample, productive Simpson clonality was calculated as the square root of Simpson's diversity index over productive rearrangements. TCRdb took over this immuneACCESS table, retaining in-frame rearrangements with V and J assigned. Such tables are incomplete; in checked studies, under half of the missing clones stem from an unresolved V gene, and the remainder is unexplained. The V and J calls and clone size were taken over from that table, and D and trimming were inferred from the DNA. Counted in this sample were roughly 150,000 clones; 75% to 85% of them appeared once. The leading ten clones occupy 4.5% to 6% of the sample.

Sequencing was performed on peripheral blood. The sequence joins TRBV7-6 to TRBJ1-4; 9 central bases correspond to TRBD1. This TCR was recovered from a woman aged 50 to 60 with acute or convalescent COVID-19. The DNA sequence is given as TGTGCCAGCAGCTCCACAGGGGGCTCCCCTAATGAAAAACTGTTTTTT. This sequence encodes CASSSTGGSPNEKLFF.